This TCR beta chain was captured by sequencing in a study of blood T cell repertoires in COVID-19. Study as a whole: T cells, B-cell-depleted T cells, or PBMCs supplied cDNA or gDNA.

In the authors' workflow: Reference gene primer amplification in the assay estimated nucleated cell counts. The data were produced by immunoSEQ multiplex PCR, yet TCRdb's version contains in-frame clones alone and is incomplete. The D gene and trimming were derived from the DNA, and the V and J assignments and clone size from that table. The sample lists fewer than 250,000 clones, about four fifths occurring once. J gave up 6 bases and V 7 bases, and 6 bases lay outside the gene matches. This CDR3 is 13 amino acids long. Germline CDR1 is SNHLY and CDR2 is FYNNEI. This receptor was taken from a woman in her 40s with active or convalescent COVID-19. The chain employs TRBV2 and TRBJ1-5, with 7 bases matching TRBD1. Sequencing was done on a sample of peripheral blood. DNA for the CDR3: TGTGCCAGCACCGACAGGGAGAGTCAGCCCCAGCATTTT. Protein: CASTDRESQPQHF.